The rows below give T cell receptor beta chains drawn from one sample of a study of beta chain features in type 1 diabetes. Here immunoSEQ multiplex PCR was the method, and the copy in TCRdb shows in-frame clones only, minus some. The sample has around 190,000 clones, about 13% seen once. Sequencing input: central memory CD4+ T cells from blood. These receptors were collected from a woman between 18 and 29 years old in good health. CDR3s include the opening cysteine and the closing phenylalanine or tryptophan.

CDR3: CAWSVQGANEQFF; length: 13; V: TRBV30
CDR3: CATSSLGISGNTIYF; length: 15; V: TRBV15
CDR3: CASSYLTGAGETQYF; length: 15; V: TRBV5-1
CDR3: CASRLTSGIISDEQFF; length: 16; V: TRBV2
CDR3: CASSLSQQGPGELFF; length: 15; V: TRBV11-2
CDR3: CASSWGGTSGSFGGELFF; length: 18; V: TRBV28
CDR3: CASSPGREDYGYTF; length: 14; V: TRBV5-4
CDR3: CASSAQAVAGYEQYF; length: 15; V: TRBV9
CDR3: CASSRTGGLGIFF; length: 13; V: TRBV5-8
CDR3: CASSSGTSAHTGELFF; length: 16; V: TRBV5-4
CDR3: CASQGQASSYEQYF; length: 14; V: TRBV28
CDR3: CASSWHQETQYF; length: 12; V: TRBV5-1
CDR3: CASSLGGSRYEQYF; length: 14; V: TRBV18
CDR3: CASSRGNVNTEAFF; length: 14; V: TRBV11-2
CDR3: CASSTGLAGVDGEQYF; length: 16; V: TRBV5-6
CDR3: CASSLGRTNSNQPQHF; length: 16; V: TRBV7-2
CDR3: CASSVAAGSDTGELFF; length: 16; V: TRBV9
CDR3: CASSHTGVMNTEAFF; length: 15; V: TRBV19
CDR3: CASSPTGTAGDWTKNIQYF; length: 19; V: TRBV5-4
CDR3: CASSQEGVGREQYF; length: 14; V: TRBV5-1
CDR3: CASSVGTSGSYEQYF; length: 15; V: TRBV18
CDR3: CASRRDRGNGANVLTF; length: 16; V: TRBV25-1
CDR3: CSVVPIAGGQETQYF; length: 15; V: TRBV29-1
CDR3: CASSAGLAGADTQYF; length: 15; V: TRBV5-4
CDR3: CATSRVERTQYF; length: 12; V: TRBV15
CDR3: CASRSGQGGYTF; length: 12; V: TRBV28
CDR3: CASSLRLDTDTQYF; length: 14; V: TRBV18
CDR3: CASSPGGRAPYEQYF; length: 15; V: TRBV18
CDR3: CAWSLRDQETQYF; length: 13; V: TRBV30
CDR3: CASSRLPQGQDGNTIYF; length: 17; V: TRBV4-2
CDR3: CSVNGGQGGDTQYF; length: 14; V: TRBV29-1
CDR3: CASSLNPTGAAYGYTF; length: 16; V: TRBV7-3
CDR3: CASSVRQGYEQYF; length: 13; V: TRBV9
CDR3: CSVDWGRLAVEKTQYF; length: 16; V: TRBV29-1
CDR3: CASSSDQPQHF; length: 11; V: TRBV6-6
CDR3: CASRRTGSAGGYTF; length: 14; V: TRBV6-5
CDR3: CASSLRQGDQPQHF; length: 14; V: TRBV27
CDR3: CSVDQGYGYTF; length: 11; V: TRBV29-1
CDR3: CASSLSFYTEAFF; length: 13; V: TRBV27
CDR3: CASTSGTGSTDTQYF; length: 15; V: TRBV19
CDR3: CSVGADTQYF; length: 10; V: TRBV29-1
CDR3: CASSFGTDGANVLTF; length: 15; V: TRBV19
CDR3: CASSAQGRTYNEQFF; length: 15; V: TRBV28
CDR3: CASTGTTNEKLFF; length: 13; V: TRBV2
CDR3: CASSRRDSWNTEAFF; length: 15; V: TRBV5-4
CDR3: CASSFGLNTGELFF; length: 14; V: TRBV7-8
CDR3: CASSVGPSGSNYEQYF; length: 16; V: TRBV9
CDR3: CSVKTGTGSSYEQYF; length: 15; V: TRBV29-1
CDR3: CASSSQGRSEKLFF; length: 14; V: TRBV27
CDR3: CASSSGLNYEQYF; length: 13; V: TRBV11-3